This T cell receptor beta chain was sequenced in a study of cytomegalovirus exposure and HLA in healthy donors. Whole-study results and caveats: Of the V segments, some could not be distinguished, including TRBV6-2 and TRBV6-3, and were excluded. The majority of CMV-associated TCR beta chains were reported as apparently HLA-restricted in a later analysis. The presence/absence work took it that sequencing depth was about the same across donors. Follow-up analysis later connected one missense variant in DCLRE1C with trimming of TCR beta V- and J-genes.

About this clone: Its specificity is unknown.

Germline CDR1 reads SGHAT; CDR2 reads FQDESV (reference sequence). After removal of 5 bases from V and 4 bases from J, the junction contained 2 bases not matched to a gene. The CDR3 length is 13 residues. PCR amplification relied on 60 Vbeta primers (plus 13 Jbeta primers). Data came from immunoSEQ multiplex PCR; TCRdb stores just in-frame clones and leaves some out. The sample yields roughly 160,000 clones, around 80% seen once. The source is a man aged 35-49 years in good health and CMV-seronegative. J is TRBJ1-2 and V is TRBV11-1, with TRBD1 matching 9 bases. The material sequenced was PBMCs. The CDR3 loop is CASSRDRAYGYTF. CDR3 coding DNA: TGTGCCAGCAGCCGGGACAGGGCCTATGGCTACACCTTC.